Following are 9 T cell receptor beta chains from one sample sequenced in a study of blood T cell repertoires in COVID-19. The method was immunoSEQ multiplex PCR; TCRdb's version includes in-frame clones alone and lacks a portion of them. Among over 150,000 clones, approximately 80% were seen once, and the ten largest hold roughly 12%. Sequencing was done on a sample of peripheral blood. The receptors originated from a woman in her sixties or seventies with COVID-19, enrolled during active disease.

The chain uses TRBV7-8 and TRBJ1-6; 9 bases are shared with TRBD1. There are 14 residues in the CDR3. CDR1 and CDR2 from the germline V gene are SGHVS and FQNEAQ. V was pared by 5 bases and J by 6 bases, with 2 bases of the junction left unmatched. The CDR3 here is CASSRQGGNSPLHF. The CDR3, as DNA: TGTGCCAGCAGCCGACAGGGGGGTAATTCACCCCTCCACTTT.

The chain joins TRBV6-5 to TRBJ1-1; D unclear. Germline CDR1 is MNHEY and CDR2 is SVGAGI. This CDR3 region has 15 residues. V was clipped by 2 bases and J by 1 base, with 11 bases between them. Written as DNA, the CDR3 is TGTGCCAGCAGTTACACTGAGGGAGGGAACACTGAAGCTTTCTTT. This translates into CASSYTEGGNTEAFF.

The chain couples TRBV5-6 to TRBJ1-3, with D tentatively TRBD1 (6 bases). This CDR3 is built from 16 residues. V gave up 4 bases and J gave up 0 bases, with 14 bases separating them. Germline CDR1 reads SGHDT; CDR2 reads YYEEEE. The CDR3 sequence is CASSPQGRISGNTIYF. DNA of the CDR3: TGTGCCAGCAGCCCACAGGGACGGATCTCTGGAAACACCATATATTTT.

This rearrangement joins TRBV28 to TRBJ2-7, with a tentative D call TRBD2 (7 bases). V lost 3 bases, J lost 0 bases, and 9 bases lay in between. Germline CDR1 MDHEN, CDR2 SYDVKM. This CDR3 is 14 amino acids long. CDR3 DNA: TGTGCCAGCAGTTTGGGGGGGCTCTCCTACGAGCAGTACTTC. As protein: CASSLGGLSYEQYF.

The CDR3 coding sequence is TGTGCCAGCAGCCTTCCTGCAACTAATGAAAAACTGTTTTTT. Translated, it gives CASSLPATNEKLFF. This sequence joins TRBV11-2 and TRBJ1-4; D unresolved. The CDR3 extends over 14 amino acids. V lost 5 bases to trimming and J lost 0 bases, with 7 bases between them. CDR1 SGHAT and CDR2 FQNNGV come from the germline V gene.

Here the CDR3 reads CASSQEVRTGYTF. CDR3 DNA: TGTGCCAGCAGCCAAGAGGTGCGGACAGGCTACACCTTC. This chain connects TRBV14 to TRBJ1-2; D perhaps matches TRBD1 (5 bases). The CDR3 spans 13 residues. The ends were cut back, 0 bases at V and 8 bases at J, with 10 bases in the middle. Germline lookup yields CDR1 SGHDN and CDR2 FVKESK. Complete variable domain (other parts from reference TRBV14 and TRBJ1-2): EAGVTQFPSHSVIEKGQTVTLRCDPISGHDNLYWYRRVMGKEIKFLLHFVKESKQDESGMPNNRFLAERTGGTYSTLKVQPAELEDSGVYFCASSQEVRTGYTFGSGTRLTVV.

The V and J genes are TRBV7-2 and TRBJ2-2, with D possibly matching TRBD2 (6 bases). The V end lost 5 bases, the J end lost 0 bases, and 13 bases lay between the germline ends. This CDR3 is 16 amino acids long. Germline CDR1 SGHTA, CDR2 FQGNSA. The CDR3 DNA follows: TGTGCCAGCAGCCCTCCCGGCGGGACGAACACCGGGGAGCTGTTTTTT. It specifies CASSPPGGTNTGELFF.

This chain connects TRBV5-8 to TRBJ2-5; 7 bases align to TRBD1. This CDR3 contains 15 residues. Germline V gene lookup returns CDR1 SGHTS and CDR2 YDEGEE. J was trimmed by 1 base and V by 0 bases; bases with no gene match: 3. Here the CDR3 DNA reads TGTGCCAGCAGCTTGGAGGGGACAGCCCAAGAGACCCAGTACTTC. Its translation is CASSLEGTAQETQYF.

V usage is TRBV7-3 and J usage is TRBJ2-2; TRBD1 matches at 7 bases. Unmatched junction bases numbered 12, after V lost 5 bases and J lost 0 bases. Germline CDR1 reads SGHTA; CDR2 reads FQGTGA. There are 18 residues in the CDR3. The CDR3 loop reads CASSRGGSRISNTGELFF. The DNA for the CDR3 is TGTGCCAGCAGCCGAGGGGGCTCCCGAATCTCGAACACCGGGGAGCTGTTTTTT.